This T cell receptor (beta chain) was recovered during a study of graft-versus-host responses after intestinal transplantation. As concerns this clone: Antigen: not known.

Produced via immunoSEQ multiplex PCR; TCRdb's table is partial and in-frame only. The table has about 93,000 clones, 80% to 95% seen once. The clonotype was recovered from a human donor who received an intestinal transplant. The sequencing here drew on unstimulated CD8+ T cells sorted from spleen or lymph node cells, taken before intestinal transplant.

In DNA form, the CDR3 reads TGTGCCAGCAGCGTAGGAGACAGGGGGCAGCAGTACTTC. The encoded protein is CASSVGDRGQQYF. J is TRBJ2-7 and V is TRBV9; 10 bases map to TRBD1. Germline V CDR1 and CDR2: SGDLS, YYNGEE. There are 13 residues in the CDR3. Trimming removed 0 bases from V and 8 bases from J; junction bases left unmatched: 2.